The T cell receptor beta chain under discussion was sequenced for a study of T cells after yellow fever vaccination. One entry per CDR3 protein results from TCRdb running MiXCR on the 5' RACE reads. Counted here are fewer than 650,000 distinct CDR3 sequences, less than 25% occurring once; the ten biggest clones make up around 16%. Study-level findings and limits: FACS-sorted repertoires might harbor abundant contaminating clonotypes from the bulk population. Reappearing after the booster were most of the clones from primary vaccination (around 96% CD4, around 88% CD8). Weaker overall, the secondary response nonetheless peaked faster (day 5 versus 15).

A note on this clonotype: As yet, its antigen is unknown.

The sequences come from PBMCs, collected more than 20 days after the first yellow fever vaccination. This sequence originates from a man aged 18 to 29 who received the YFV17D yellow fever vaccine.

The CDR3 DNA follows: TGCAGTGCTAGAGATAGGGAGGGGCCCCGACTGAACACTGAAGCTTTCTTT. Translating gives CSARDREGPRLNTEAFF. This sequence joins TRBV20-1 and TRBJ1-1; D may be TRBD1 (5 bases). The germline V gene encodes CDR1 DFQATT and CDR2 SNEGSKA (reference sequence). V lost 0 bases, J lost 0 bases, and 17 bases lay in between. The CDR3 is 17 amino acids.